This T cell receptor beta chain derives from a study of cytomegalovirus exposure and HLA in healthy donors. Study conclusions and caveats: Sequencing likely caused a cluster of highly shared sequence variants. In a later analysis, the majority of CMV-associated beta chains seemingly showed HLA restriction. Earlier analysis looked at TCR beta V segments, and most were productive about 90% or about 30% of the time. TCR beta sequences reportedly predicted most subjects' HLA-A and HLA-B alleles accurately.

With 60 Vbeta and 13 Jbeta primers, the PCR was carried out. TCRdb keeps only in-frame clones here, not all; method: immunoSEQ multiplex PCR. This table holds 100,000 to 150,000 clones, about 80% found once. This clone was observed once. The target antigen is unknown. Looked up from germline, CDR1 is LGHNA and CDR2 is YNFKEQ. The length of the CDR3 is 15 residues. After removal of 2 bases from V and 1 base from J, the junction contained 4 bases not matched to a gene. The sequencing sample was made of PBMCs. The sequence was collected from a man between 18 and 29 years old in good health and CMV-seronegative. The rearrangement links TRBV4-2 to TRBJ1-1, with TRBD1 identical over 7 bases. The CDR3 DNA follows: TGTGCCAGCAGCCAACAGGGGACAGAGAACACTGAAGCTTTCTTT. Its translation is CASSQQGTENTEAFF.